The T cell receptor beta chain described here comes from a study of blood T cell repertoires in COVID-19. Study-wide background: The United States, Italy and Spain provided the acute and convalescent COVID-19 samples. From T cells, B-cell-depleted T cells, or PBMCs came the material, which was cDNA or gDNA.

Assay: immunoSEQ multiplex PCR; the TCRdb copy retains only in-frame clones and omits some. The sample holds around 200,000 clones, 85% seen once. Recovered Cohort 3 donors showed two negative PCRs, clearance, or symptom resolution. V lost 0 bases, J lost 4 bases, and 13 bases lay in between. The CDR3 runs 15 residues. Germline V gives CDR1 SGHRS, CDR2 YFSETQ. The sequence was obtained from a man aged 35-49 years who had recovered from COVID-19. Sample: PBMCs or T cells enriched from blood (not recorded which). The genes are TRBV5-1 and TRBJ2-5; D is perhaps TRBD1 (5 bases). CDR3 region: CASSLGDRYPETQYF. DNA of the CDR3: TGCGCCAGCAGCTTGGGAGACAGATACCCAGAGACCCAGTACTTC.